Listed below are T cell receptor beta chains from one sample, sequenced in a study of immune heterogeneity within non-small cell lung tumors. TCRdb fed the multiplex PCR reads into MiXCR, producing one record per CDR3 protein. The table lists just over 4,000 distinct CDR3 sequences, roughly 30% of them singletons. Sequencing was done on a sample of lung tumor tissue. Receptors originate from a man aged 60 to 69 with non-small cell lung cancer. Each CDR3 is given with its conserved first and last residue. The order of the fields is J gene, clone size, V gene, D gene, CDR3 length, CDR3 DNA, CDR3 protein. A D gene is named only where the DNA matches it firmly. Size is omitted from some rows. Given values are once, few, many or a class for expanded clones.

TRBJ2-7,-,TRBV30,TRBD1,18,TGTGCCTGGAGTGTACTAAGGGGGACAGGACCCTACTCCTACGAGCAGTACTTC,CAWSVLRGTGPYSYEQYF
TRBJ1-2,medium-sized,TRBV24-1,TRBD1,15,TGTGCCACCAGTGATTCGGGGACAGGGGGAAATGGCTACACCTTC,CATSDSGTGGNGYTF
TRBJ2-2,medium-sized,TRBV11-3,TRBD1,15,TGTGCCAGCAGCAAAAGCGGGACAGGGACCGGGGAGCTGTTTTTT,CASSKSGTGTGELFF
TRBJ2-3,medium-sized,TRBV6-1,-,14,TGTGCCAGCACCACATACCGGGCCTCATATACGCAGTATTTT,CASTTYRASYTQYF
TRBJ2-7,medium-sized,TRBV27,-,14,TGTGCCAGCAGTTGGATGAGGGGTCCCTACGAGCAGTACTTC,CASSWMRGPYEQYF
TRBJ2-1,-,TRBV19,-,14,TGTGCCAGTAGGTTTCTGGGAGGAGAGAATGAGCAGTTCTTC,CASRFLGGENEQFF
TRBJ1-1,few,TRBV4-3,TRBD1,14,TGCGCCAGCAGCCACTCCCCCTTACAGGGGCTGAACTTCTTT,CASSHSPLQGLNFF
TRBJ2-5,-,TRBV5-8,TRBD1,13,TGTGCCAGCAGCCAAGTGCCGGGACAGGGTTTGTACTTC,CASSQVPGQGLYF
TRBJ2-7,-,TRBV2,-,12,TGTGCCAGCAGTGGTCAAGTGGGTGAGCAGTACTTC,CASSGQVGEQYF
TRBJ1-4,few,TRBV30,-,15,TGTGCCTGGAGCGCGCCGGGGGCGAGTAATGAAAAACTGTTTTTT,CAWSAPGASNEKLFF
TRBJ2-7,medium-sized,TRBV29-1,TRBD2,13,TGCAGCGTTCCAGGGACTAGTTTGCGGGAGCAGTACTTC,CSVPGTSLREQYF
TRBJ2-2,medium-sized,TRBV6-1,TRBD2,16,TGTGCCAGCGCTGAACTAGCGGGCGCGAACACCGGGGAGCTGTTTTTT,CASAELAGANTGELFF
TRBJ2-7,-,TRBV6-5,-,15,TGTGCCAGCAGTTATAGGGACCGAATATCCTACGAGCAGTACTTC,CASSYRDRISYEQYF
TRBJ1-2,few,TRBV6-1,TRBD1,13,TGTGCCAGCATGCAGGACAGGGTGGATGGCTACACCTTC,CASMQDRVDGYTF
TRBJ2-2,-,TRBV5-4,TRBD1,16,TGTGCCAGCAGCTCGGGACAGGGGGGGAACACCGGGGAGCTGTTTTTT,CASSSGQGGNTGELFF
TRBJ2-6,-,TRBV14,-,16,TGTGCCAGCAGCCCAGCGAGAGTAGTTGGGGTCAACGTCCTGACTTTC,CASSPARVVGVNVLTF
TRBJ2-7,few,TRBV25-1,-,12,TGTGCCAGCGGGGACTGGTTCTACGAGCAGTACTTC,CASGDWFYEQYF
TRBJ2-3,medium-sized,TRBV6-8,TRBD2,18,TGTGCCAGCCCCCACCAGGAAACTAGCGGAACTAGCACAGATACGCAGTATTTT,CASPHQETSGTSTDTQYF
TRBJ2-7,-,TRBV11-2,-,17,TGTGCCAGCAGCACACCAGCGGAGGCTTCTTGGTCCTACGAGCAGTACTTC,CASSTPAEASWSYEQYF
TRBJ2-7,-,TRBV11-2,TRBD1,14,TGTGCCAGCAGCCCACGGGACAGGTCAAACGAGCAGTACTTC,CASSPRDRSNEQYF
TRBJ1-1,-,TRBV29-1,-,10,TGCAGCGTTTTGGGCACTGAAGCTTTCTTT,CSVLGTEAFF